A single sample gave rise to the 15 T cell receptor beta chains below, sequenced in a study of molecular identifiers for immune sequencing clone quantification. Using its own MiXCR run on the PCR reads, TCRdb lists one record per CDR3 protein. The sample lists 350,000 or so distinct CDR3 sequences; about 21% were seen once. Sequenced input: naive CD8+ T cells from blood, with Jurkat cell RNA spiked in. As for subset: FACS-sorted CD8+CD4-CCR7+CD45RA+ naive T cells. The receptors originated from a human donor in good health. Some libraries in this study had Jurkat cell RNA spiked in.

The chain employs TRBV6-2 or TRBV6-3 and TRBJ2-3; D may be TRBD1 (5 bases). V was pared by 6 bases and J by 0 bases, with 16 bases between. In germline, CDR1 is MNHEY, CDR2 SVGEGT. CDR3 size: 16 residues. The CDR3 DNA reads as TGTGCCAGCAGACAAAAGGGGCTTCGAAGCACAGATACGCAGTATTTT. It yields the protein CASRQKGLRSTDTQYF.

There are a few counts of this clonotype. The chain uses TRBV7-8 and TRBJ2-1; 11 bases fit TRBD2. Germline V CDR1 and CDR2: SGHVS, FQNEAQ. CDR3 size: 15 residues. J was trimmed by 10 bases and V by 6 bases; bases with no gene match: 11. Here the CDR3 reads CASRQGPLAGAEQFF. The CDR3 coding sequence is TGTGCCAGCAGACAAGGTCCACTAGCGGGGGCCGAGCAGTTCTTC.

This clonotype was recorded a few times. The CDR3 region is CASSEWGLGEVGDTQYF. The CDR3 DNA sequence: TGTGCCAGCAGTGAATGGGGACTAGGAGAGGTGGGAGATACGCAGTATTTT. The chain has TRBV25-1 and TRBJ2-3, with TRBD2 matching 8 bases. Germline CDR1 MGHDK, CDR2 SYGVNS. The V segment lost 1 base and the J segment 5 bases; nucleotides outside the gene matches: 11. The CDR3 is 17 residues long.

This clonotype came up many times. The chain carries TRBV6-1 and TRBJ1-5; TRBD1 might be the D (5 bases). Germline-derived CDR1 and CDR2 are MNHNS and SASEGT. The CDR3 sequence is 15 residues long. Between the trimmed V and J ends, which lost 2 bases and 3 bases, there was a span of 11 bases. The CDR3 protein is CASSEWWGNNQPQHF. CDR3 in DNA: TGTGCCAGCAGTGAATGGTGGGGGAACAATCAGCCCCAGCATTTT.

This clonotype has a count of ten or more. The chain links TRBV20-1 to TRBJ2-1, with D tentatively TRBD2 (6 bases). This CDR3 has 15 residues. Germline V gene lookup returns CDR1 DFQATT and CDR2 SNEGSKA (reference sequence). Trimming shortened V by 0 bases and J by 4 bases, and 13 bases separated the two germline ends. The CDR3 DNA reads TGCAGTGCTAGAGAATTCGGGGGAACTTACAATGAGCAGTTCTTC. Protein: CSAREFGGTYNEQFF.

This clonotype turned up a few times. The chain has TRBV7-9 and TRBJ1-1; D gene unclear. CDR1 and CDR2 from the germline V gene are SEHNR and FQNEAQ (reference sequence). Between the trimmed V and J ends, which lost 1 base and 4 bases, there was a span of 13 bases. The CDR3 spans 15 residues. CDR3 nucleotide sequence: TGTGCCAGCAGCTTAGGAAGCACGGCAGGCACTGAAGCTTTCTTT. Translation: CASSLGSTAGTEAFF.

The rearrangement uses TRBV11-2 and TRBJ2-7; D is unclear. Trimming pared 3 bases from V and 5 bases from J, leaving 8 bases between. Per the germline V gene, CDR1 is SGHAT and CDR2 is FQNNGV. The CDR3 has 12 residues. DNA of the CDR3: TGTGCCAGCAGCTTCGGAGCGAACGAGCAGTACTTC. This gives the protein CASSFGANEQYF.

With regard to this clonotype: A read error is possible here, since a much larger clone lies one base away. The CDR3 loop is CASSEGQTANEKLFF. As DNA, the CDR3 is TGTGCCAGCAGTGAGGGACAGACAGCTAATGAAAAACTGTTTTTT. The rearrangement links TRBV12-3 or TRBV12-4 to TRBJ1-4; TRBD1 agrees at 7 bases. The V segment lost 5 bases and the J segment 3 bases; nucleotides outside the gene matches: 6. This CDR3 is built from 15 residues.

Worth noting for this clonotype: One base away lies a much larger clone, so this may be a sequencing read error. The rearrangement joins TRBV15 to TRBJ2-3; D gene unclear. Germline CDR1 is LNHNV and CDR2 is YYDKDF (reference sequence). The CDR3 is made up of 14 amino acids. V dropped 3 bases and J dropped 4 bases, with 11 bases sitting between them. DNA for the CDR3: TGTGCCACCAGCAGTGTTCATAACGCAGATACGCAGTATTTT. This gives the protein CATSSVHNADTQYF.

About this clonotype: Just one base apart from a much larger clone, this may be a read error. The chain employs TRBV7-3 and TRBJ2-7; 9 nucleotides match TRBD1. This CDR3 comprises 14 residues. Germline-derived CDR1 and CDR2 are SGHTA and FQGTGA. DNA for the CDR3: TGTGCCAGCAGTTTACAGGGGGCTTCAGGCGAGCAGCACTTC. Translated, it gives CASSLQGASGEQHF.

A word on this clonotype: A much larger clone differs by one base, so this may be a read error. The gene calls are TRBV14 and TRBJ2-7; 7 bases are a match to TRBD2. There are 15 residues in the CDR3. V lost 5 bases and J lost 5; bases outside the gene matches: 12. Germline assignment: CDR1 SGHDN and CDR2 FVKESK. The CDR3 sequence is CASSTGRTILHEQYF. The CDR3 DNA is TGTGCCAGCAGCACCGGGAGGACTATCCTCCACGAGCAGTACTTC.

On this clonotype: Being one base from a much bigger clone, this may be a read error. The chain carries TRBV14 and TRBJ2-7; maybe TRBD2 (6 bases). The CDR3 covers 15 residues. Trimming took off 0 bases at V and 3 bases at J, with 12 bases between the two ends. Looked up from germline, CDR1 is SGHDN and CDR2 is FVKESK. CDR3 nucleotide sequence: TGTGCCAGCAGCCAAGATGTGTATAGCGGCTACGAGCAGTACTTC. Translation gives CASSQDVYSGYEQYF.

This clonotype occurred many times. The J gene is TRBJ2-7, the V gene TRBV5-6; TRBD2 is a possible D gene (6 bases). CDR1 SGHDT and CDR2 YYEEEE come from the germline V gene. Trimming removed 0 bases from V and 7 bases from J, with 14 bases in between. This CDR3 is built from 14 residues. CDR3 region: CASSLGALGGEQYF. The DNA for the CDR3 is TGTGCCAGCAGCTTGGGGGCCCTAGGAGGGGAGCAGTACTTC.

The chain recombines TRBV12-3 or TRBV12-4 with TRBJ2-5; 11 nucleotides align to TRBD2. After removal of 1 base from V and 4 bases from J, the junction contained 5 bases not matched to a gene. CDR3 length: 16 residues. The DNA for the CDR3 is TGTGCCAGCAGTTTAGATAGCGGGAGGGCCGTAGAGACCCAGTACTTC. This gives the protein CASSLDSGRAVETQYF.

In regard to this clonotype: Since a much larger clone is just one base distant, this may be a read error. J is TRBJ2-2 and V is TRBV29-1; 8 nucleotides match TRBD1. The CDR3 has 18 residues. Per germline, CDR1 SQVTM and CDR2 ANQGSEA. Trimming took 6 bases from V and 0 from J; bases not matched to a gene: 15. The CDR3 spells CSVNDQGALSPNTGELFF. DNA for the CDR3: TGCAGCGTGAACGATCAGGGGGCGCTTAGTCCGAACACCGGGGAGCTGTTTTTT.